This entry lists 21 T cell receptor beta chains sequenced from one sample in a study of regulatory T cells in long-lasting Graves disease. Researchers made TCR beta libraries by using iRepertoire HTBI primers and running Arm-PCR on CDR3 regions. TCRdb processed the multiplex PCR reads anew with MiXCR; each CDR3 protein has one entry. The sample includes a few hundred thousand distinct CDR3 sequences, about 10% of them seen just once. Documented time point: newly diagnosed GD, antithyroid drugs for less than 3 months. After RNA was extracted from PBMCs, the TCR library was made from it. The data also belong to a second study, concerning T cells in Graves' hyperthyroidism and ophthalmopathy.

Sequenced material: peripheral blood mononuclear cells (PBMCs), taken at new diagnosis, from a patient treated with antithyroid drugs. Receptors were obtained from a woman younger than 30 with Graves disease.

This clonotype was seen at least ten times. One junction end does not reproduce the germline sequence, and a read error may be involved. The V call is TRBV5-1, the J call TRBJ1-5; no firm D call. The CDR3 totals 14 residues. Germline lookup yields CDR1 SGHRS and CDR2 YFSETQ. CDR3 bases: TGTGCCAGCAGCTCGCACGGCCACAATCAGCCCCAGCATTTT. Translated, it gives CASSSHGHNQPQHF.

This clonotype has ten or more counts. J is TRBJ2-7 and V is TRBV20-1, with D perhaps TRBD1 (6 bases). The CDR3 is made up of 14 amino acids. CDR1 is DFQATT, CDR2 SNEGSKA, per germline (reference sequence). Trimming took off 0 bases at V and 4 bases at J, with 13 bases between the two ends. CDR3 amino acids: CSARDYGRGYEQYV. The CDR3 DNA reads as TGCAGTGCTAGAGATTACGGCAGGGGATACGAGCAGTACGTC.

Many counts were recorded for this clonotype. The CDR3 DNA reads TGTGCCATCAGACCTACAGGGGGTTATGGCTACACCTTC. It yields the protein CAIRPTGGYGYTF. This chain joins TRBV10-3 and TRBJ1-2; 8 bases are shared with TRBD1. Losses at the gene ends were 6 bases for V and 5 bases for J; bases not matched to a gene: 5. Per germline, CDR1 ENHRY and CDR2 SYGVKD. The CDR3 loop spans 13 amino acids.

The J gene is TRBJ2-1, the V gene TRBV7-6; D not resolved. The CDR3 contains 15 residues. Trimming pared 5 bases from V and 5 bases from J, leaving 16 bases between. Germline-derived CDR1 and CDR2 are SGHVS and FNYEAQ. CDR3 protein: CASSPRTAPDNEQFF. DNA for the CDR3: TGTGCCAGCAGCCCTCGAACAGCCCCGGACAATGAGCAGTTCTTC.

Only one count was recorded for this clonotype. The J gene is TRBJ2-4, the V gene TRBV20-1; D gene uncertain. The CDR3 runs 16 residues. V was trimmed by 2 bases and J by 0 bases, leaving 14 bases between them. CDR1 is DFQATT, CDR2 SNEGSKA, per germline (reference sequence). This chain's CDR3 is CSARLRAIIAKNIQYF. For the CDR3, the DNA is TGCAGTGCTAGACTCCGGGCTATCATAGCCAAAAACATTCAGTACTTC.

Turning to this clonotype: A read error may be the cause here, since a much bigger clone is one base away. The chain is built from TRBV12-3 or TRBV12-4 and TRBJ2-7; D may be TRBD1 or TRBD2 (5 bases each). V was shortened by 6 bases and J by 2 bases, with 11 bases between the two germline ends. This CDR3 is 13 amino acids long. The CDR3 DNA reads TGTGCCAGCAGGTGGGACGGAGCCTACGAGCAGTACTTC. The encoded protein is CASRWDGAYEQYF.

This clonotype was seen many times. The genes are TRBV7-6 and TRBJ2-1, with a tentative D call TRBD2 (5 bases). This CDR3 is built from 15 residues. Trimming left V 4 bases short and J 5 bases short, with 15 bases between. The germline gives CDR1 SGHVS, CDR2 FNYEAQ. The CDR3 here is CASSSDLSPDNEQFF. The CDR3 DNA sequence: TGTGCCAGCAGCTCGGACTTATCCCCAGACAATGAGCAGTTCTTC.

At least ten counts were recorded for this clonotype. This chain uses TRBV7-9 with TRBJ1-3, with TRBD1 matching over 7 bases. Trimming cost V 4 bases and J 4 bases; bases outside gene matches: 7. The CDR3 spans 15 residues. The germline V gene has CDR1 SEHNR and CDR2 FQNEAQ (reference sequence). This chain's CDR3 is CASSSTRDSGNTIYF. CDR3 sequence (DNA): TGTGCCAGCAGCTCCACTCGGGACAGCGGAAACACCATATATTTT. Looking up the rest from reference TRBV7-9 and TRBJ1-3 gives the full variable domain: DTGVSQNPRHKITKRGQNVTFRCDPISEHNRLYWYRQTLGQGPEFLTYFQNEAQLEKSRLLSDRFSAERPKGSFSTLEIQRTEQGDSAMYLCASSSTRDSGNTIYFGEGSWLTVV.

This clonotype was seen a few times. The CDR3 protein is CASSSPGYEQYF. The CDR3 bases are TGCGCCAGCAGCTCCCCAGGCTACGAGCAGTACTTC. The rearrangement links TRBV5-1 to TRBJ2-7; D unresolved. The CDR3 runs to 12 residues. V was shortened by 3 bases and J by 3 bases, with 7 bases between the two germline ends. The germline V gene encodes CDR1 SGHRS and CDR2 YFSETQ.

The V gene is TRBV19, the J gene TRBJ1-1; D is unclear. Germline lookup yields CDR1 LNHDA and CDR2 SQIVND (reference sequence). Trimming left V 7 bases short and J 6 bases short, with 15 bases between. This CDR3 is built from 13 residues. CDR3 in DNA: TGTGCCAGTAATGAAGTCGGGGTCGCTGAAGCTTTCTTT. This encodes CASNEVGVAEAFF.

This clonotype showed up just a few times. The gene calls are TRBV11-2 and TRBJ2-5, with D uncertain. Deletions cut 0 bases from V and 9 bases from J, with 11 bases between. This CDR3 has 13 amino acids. The V gene's germline CDR1 is SGHAT and CDR2 FQNNGV. Written as DNA, the CDR3 is TGTGCCAGCAGCTTAGAGGACGAGAGCCCCCAGTACTTC. This sequence encodes CASSLEDESPQYF.

This clonotype came up many times. V gene TRBV7-9 combines with J gene TRBJ2-1; D ambiguous. The CDR3 sequence is 12 residues long. CDR1 and CDR2 from the germline V gene are SEHNR and FQNEAQ (reference sequence). Trimming removed 5 bases from V and 7 bases from J, with 9 bases in between. Written as DNA, the CDR3 is TGTGCCAGCAGCAAAGTAGATAATGAGCAGTTCTTC. Its translation: CASSKVDNEQFF.

This clonotype was observed many times. The J gene is TRBJ1-1, the V gene TRBV6-1; maybe TRBD1 (6 bases). Germline V gene lookup returns CDR1 MNHNS and CDR2 SASEGT. V was trimmed by 6 bases and J by 7 bases, leaving 18 bases between them. This CDR3 is 14 amino acids long. DNA for the CDR3: TGTGCCAGCAGCCCGCAAGGGGGGTTCAGTGAAGCTTTCTTT. Amino acid sequence: CASSPQGGFSEAFF.

The table lists this clonotype with a few counts. A much bigger clone sits one base away, suggesting this may be a read error. The V call is TRBV11-3, the J call TRBJ2-7; D is undetermined. CDR3 length: 14 residues. Germline-derived CDR1 and CDR2 are SGHNT and YENEEA. Trimming took off 6 bases at V and 2 bases at J, with 14 bases between the two ends. This CDR3 reads CASREPIPAYEQYV. CDR3 sequence (DNA): TGTGCCAGCAGGGAGCCCATCCCCGCCTACGAGCAGTACGTC.

This clonotype came up many times. The chain's CDR3 is CATSPEERVYQETQYF. The CDR3 DNA is TGTGCCACCAGCCCAGAGGAGCGGGTGTACCAAGAGACCCAGTACTTC. The chain links TRBV15 to TRBJ2-5, with D tentatively TRBD2 (6 bases). V lost 5 bases and J lost 0, with 16 bases in between. Germline-derived CDR1 and CDR2 are LNHNV and YYDKDF (reference sequence). CDR3 length: 16 amino acids.

The chain couples TRBV6-1 to TRBJ2-3; D gene unclear. With 4 bases removed from V and 1 base from J, the gap between germline ends came to 12 bases. The CDR3 is 15 residues long. Looked up from germline, CDR1 is MNHNS and CDR2 is SASEGT. The CDR3 nucleotides read TGTGCCAGCAGTGCGATGCAATTGGGCACAGATACGCAGTATTTT. Protein sequence: CASSAMQLGTDTQYF.

This clonotype showed up many times. This rearrangement joins TRBV5-4 to TRBJ2-7, with D tentatively TRBD1 (5 bases). Trimming shortened V by 0 bases and J by 0 bases, and 10 bases separated the two germline ends. Germline CDR1 is SGHNT and CDR2 is YYREEE (reference sequence). The length of the CDR3 is 15 residues. The CDR3 sequence is CASSLEGMSSYEQYF. CDR3 coding DNA: TGTGCCAGCAGCTTGGAGGGGATGAGCTCCTACGAGCAGTACTTC.

This clonotype has a handful of counts. The rearrangement joins TRBV5-6 to TRBJ2-7, with D perhaps matching TRBD1 or TRBD2 (5 bases each). The CDR3 loop spans 14 amino acids. V was shortened by 2 bases and J by 6 bases, with 15 bases between the two germline ends. Germline V gene lookup returns CDR1 SGHDT and CDR2 YYEEEE. As DNA, the CDR3 is TGTGCCAGCAGCTTAGGGGTATTTGGGAGCGAGCAGTACGTC. It translates to CASSLGVFGSEQYV.

The V call is TRBV9, the J call TRBJ1-2; the D is unclear. This CDR3 has 14 residues. The germline V and J ends were trimmed by 0 bases and 6 bases, with 12 bases remaining between them. Per germline, CDR1 SGDLS and CDR2 YYNGEE. The CDR3 protein is CASSVEGLMDGYTF. In DNA, the CDR3 is TGTGCCAGCAGCGTAGAAGGTCTGATGGATGGCTACACCTTC.

Ten or more counts support this clonotype. The V gene is TRBV9, the J gene TRBJ2-7; D is ambiguous. This CDR3 region has 14 residues. Between the trimmed V and J ends, which lost 1 base and 1 base, there was a span of 9 bases. Per the germline V gene, CDR1 is SGDLS and CDR2 is YYNGEE. CDR3 sequence reads: CASSVSWISYEQYF. In DNA form, the CDR3 reads TGTGCCAGCAGCGTAAGCTGGATTTCCTACGAGCAGTACTTC.

This clonotype was recorded at least ten times. The chain carries TRBV20-1 and TRBJ2-7, with 12 bases identical to TRBD2. The germline V gene encodes CDR1 DFQATT and CDR2 SNEGSKA (reference sequence). The CDR3 totals 16 residues. With 1 base clipped from V and 7 bases from J, the junction kept 11 bases outside the gene matches. The CDR3 loop is CSARGSGLAGMYEQYV. The CDR3 bases are TGCAGTGCTAGAGGAAGCGGACTAGCGGGGATGTATGAGCAGTACGTC.